Only a few counts were recorded for the clone carrying this TCR beta chain. Its antigen is not known. This record belongs to a study of identical twins. Study-wide results and caveats: Out-of-frame sharing of TCR alpha in monozygotic twins was underestimated by models.

With template switching, a universal primer site was added, and the cDNA carried unique molecular identifiers. TCRdb called the 5' RACE reads again in MiXCR, with one record for every CDR3 protein. Of about 520,000 distinct CDR3 sequences listed, less than 25% are singletons. The germline gives CDR1 SGHTA, CDR2 FQGNSA. The CDR3 totals 15 residues. V was trimmed by 1 base and J by 7 bases, leaving 14 bases between them. This sample also appeared in a second study, on T cells expressing NK-cell markers.

The sequence derives from a woman younger than 35 in good health. Sequencing was performed on CD4+ T cells sorted from blood. The chain uses TRBV7-2 and TRBJ2-1, with a possible D match to TRBD2 (6 bases). This CDR3 is CASSLESGFLNEQFF. The DNA for the CDR3 is TGTGCCAGCAGCTTAGAGAGCGGGTTTTTAAATGAGCAGTTCTTC.